The T cell receptor (beta chain) described here comes from a study of neoadjuvant anti-PD-1 for oral cavity cancer. In the study overall: Before surgery, most patients got three to four biweekly 3 mg/kg nivolumab doses. Around day 43, patients without progression received a fourth nivolumab dose before surgery. Broader study findings: Only three patients per response group were TCR-analyzed; validation needed.

A word on this clone: No antigen is known for it.

V shed 0 bases and J shed 8 bases, with 8 bases lying between them. Germline CDR1 reads SGHNT; CDR2 reads YYREEE (reference sequence). CDR3 size: 12 residues. Time point here: after neoadjuvant nivolumab, at surgical resection. The repertoire was sequenced with immunoSEQ multiplex PCR; TCRdb's copy has only in-frame clones and lacks some. The sample yields tens of thousands of clones, approximately 80% seen once. The receptor comes from a person between 35 and 79 years old with oral cavity squamous cell carcinoma. The starting material was PBMCs, obtained after nivolumab (anti-PD-1) treatment. This chain joins TRBV5-4 and TRBJ1-2; unclear D gene. The CDR3 DNA reads TGTGCCAGCAGCTTGGGGCCCGGCGGCTACACCTTC. Translation: CASSLGPGGYTF.